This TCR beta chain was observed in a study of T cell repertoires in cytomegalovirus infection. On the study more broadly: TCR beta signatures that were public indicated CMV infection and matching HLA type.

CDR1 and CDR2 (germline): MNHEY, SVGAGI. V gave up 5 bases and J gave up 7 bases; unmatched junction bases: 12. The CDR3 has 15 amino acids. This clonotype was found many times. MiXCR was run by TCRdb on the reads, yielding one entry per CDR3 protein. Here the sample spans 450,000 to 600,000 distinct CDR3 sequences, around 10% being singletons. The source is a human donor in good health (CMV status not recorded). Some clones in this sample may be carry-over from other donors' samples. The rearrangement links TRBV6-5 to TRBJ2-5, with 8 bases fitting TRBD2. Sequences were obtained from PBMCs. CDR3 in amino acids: CASSPSPRLARTQYF. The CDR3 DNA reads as TGTGCCAGCAGTCCCAGTCCGAGACTAGCGAGGACCCAGTACTTC.